The sequence of this TCR beta chain was determined in a study of blood T cells in healthy people across ages. From germline, CDR1 is MNHEY and CDR2 SVGAGI. This CDR3 has 18 residues. V lost 0 bases and J lost 0, with 17 bases in between. Primed by a sample-barcoded 5' primer and a J-beta primer mix, a second PCR proceeded for about 7 to 11 cycles. Each cDNA was tagged by a template-switch adaptor containing 12 random nucleotides. TCRdb re-called the 5' RACE reads through MiXCR, storing one row per CDR3 protein. This sample carries 1.5 million or so distinct CDR3 sequences, 42% of them seen once, and the ten largest clones take less than 8%.

The chain links TRBV6-5 to TRBJ1-1; TRBD1 might be the D (5 bases). The source material was blood. The receptor was derived from a woman younger than 30 in good health. CDR3 bases: TGTGCCAGCAGTTACTCTTCCCCCGACAGCTTCCTGAACACTGAAGCTTTCTTT. Residues: CASSYSSPDSFLNTEAFF.